The next 14 T cell receptor beta chains were all read from a single sample in a study of blood T cell repertoires in COVID-19. The method was immunoSEQ multiplex PCR; TCRdb's version includes in-frame clones alone and lacks a portion of them. The data show approximately 200,000 clones, about 88% seen once. Input material: PBMCs or T cells enriched from blood (not recorded which). The receptor set was obtained from a woman in her 30s who had recovered from COVID-19.

V usage is TRBV19 and J usage is TRBJ1-2; 9 bases align to TRBD1. Unmatched junction bases numbered 9, after V lost 3 bases and J lost 4 bases. CDR3 length: 16 amino acids. Germline CDR1 is LNHDA and CDR2 is SQIVND (reference sequence). CDR3: CASSIEWGTGSYGYTF. The DNA for the CDR3 is TGTGCCAGTAGTATCGAATGGGGGACAGGGAGCTATGGCTACACCTTC.

This rearrangement joins TRBV4-2 to TRBJ2-5; D perhaps matches TRBD1 (5 bases). Trimming took off 1 base at V and 5 bases at J, with 11 bases between the two ends. Germline-derived CDR1 and CDR2 are LGHNA and YNFKEQ. The CDR3 covers 14 residues. CDR3 DNA sequence: TGTGCCAGCAGCCAAGGTGATGGGGCGGAGACCCAGTACTTC. Encoded protein: CASSQGDGAETQYF.

The chain recombines TRBV15 with TRBJ2-6; 10 bases agree with TRBD1. Germline trimming cut 0 bases from V and 1 base from J; bases unmatched to any gene: 9. Looked up from germline, CDR1 is LNHNV and CDR2 is YYDKDF (reference sequence). This CDR3 comprises 20 residues. The CDR3 region is CATSRDQGTGAWSGANVLTF. The CDR3 DNA follows: TGTGCCACCAGCAGAGATCAGGGGACAGGGGCTTGGTCTGGGGCCAACGTCCTGACTTTC.

CDR3 in amino acids: CASSGSGKLFF. CDR3 nucleotides: TGTGCCAGTAGTGGGAGTGGAAAACTGTTTTTT. The chain carries TRBV19 and TRBJ1-4, with no clear D. CDR3 length: 11 residues. V was cut by 5 bases and J by 10 bases, with 8 bases left in between. Germline CDR1 is LNHDA and CDR2 is SQIVND (reference sequence). The full variable domain, its missing parts supplied by reference TRBV19 and TRBJ1-4, is DGGITQSPKYLFRKEGQNVTLSCEQNLNHDAMYWYRQDPGQGLRLIYYSQIVNDFQKGDIAEGYSVSREKKESFPLTVTSAQKNPTAFYLCASSGSGKLFFGSGTQLSVL.

V gene TRBV6-5 combines with J gene TRBJ2-7; 9 nucleotides align to TRBD1. CDR3 length: 15 residues. In germline, CDR1 is MNHEY, CDR2 SVGAGI. After removal of 4 bases from V and 4 bases from J, the junction contained 8 bases not matched to a gene. The CDR3 coding sequence is TGTGCCAGCAGTTCGCCCGGGACAGGGAGATACGAGCAGTACGTC. This sequence encodes CASSSPGTGRYEQYV.

This chain links TRBV3-1 (or the pseudogene TRBV3-2) with TRBJ1-1, with 7 positions matching TRBD1. This CDR3 has 13 amino acids. The germline V gene has CDR1 LGHDT and CDR2 YNNKEL (reference sequence). V lost 5 bases and J lost 5; bases outside the gene matches: 5. CDR3 sequence reads: CASSYRGRTEAFF. CDR3 DNA sequence: TGTGCCAGCAGCTACAGGGGTAGGACTGAAGCTTTCTTT.

This chain links TRBV19 with TRBJ2-2; 15 bases agree with TRBD2. This CDR3 has 17 amino acids. With 5 bases clipped from V and 8 bases from J, the junction kept 9 bases outside the gene matches. CDR1 is LNHDA and CDR2 is SQIVND in the germline V gene (reference sequence). The CDR3 coding sequence is TGTGCCAGTAGTCCCCGGACTAGCGGGAGGGCAAGAGGGGAGCTGTTTTTT. Its protein product is CASSPRTSGRARGELFF. The full variable domain, in which reference TRBV19 and TRBJ2-2 provide the parts outside the CDR3, is DGGITQSPKYLFRKEGQNVTLSCEQNLNHDAMYWYRQDPGQGLRLIYYSQIVNDFQKGDIAEGYSVSREKKESFPLTVTSAQKNPTAFYLCASSPRTSGRARGELFFGEGSRLTVL.

The CDR3 sequence: CASSLDSSEQYF. The CDR3 nucleotides are TGTGCCAGCAGCTTAGATTCTAGCGAGCAGTACTTC. The V and J genes are TRBV11-3 and TRBJ2-7, with D unresolved. The germline CDR1 and CDR2 sequences are SGHNT and YENEEA. The CDR3 extends over 12 amino acids. Trimming took off 0 bases at V and 6 bases at J, with 6 bases between the two ends.

V and J are TRBV2 and TRBJ1-5; 8 bases are a match to TRBD1. Germline V gives CDR1 SNHLY, CDR2 FYNNEI. Trimming at V came to 6 bases and at J to 6 bases, leaving 10 bases not matched to a gene. CDR3 size: 15 residues. The CDR3 region is CASRLGTGGGQPQHF. In DNA, the CDR3 is TGTGCCAGCAGGCTTGGGACAGGAGGGGGTCAGCCCCAGCATTTT.

The chain links TRBV3-1 (or the pseudogene TRBV3-2) to TRBJ2-3; 11 bases are a match to TRBD2. Germline CDR1 is LGHDT and CDR2 is YNNKEL (reference sequence). V dropped 8 bases and J dropped 3; count of bases not matched to a gene: 7. This CDR3 is built from 15 residues. This CDR3 reads CASARLAGGTDTQYF. The CDR3, as DNA: TGTGCCAGCGCCCGCCTAGCGGGGGGTACAGATACGCAGTATTTT.

The rearrangement joins TRBV3-1 (or the pseudogene TRBV3-2) to TRBJ2-5; D not certain. The CDR3 has 14 residues. Germline loops: CDR1 LGHDT, CDR2 YNNKEL (reference sequence). Trimming cost V 1 base and J 7 bases, with 13 bases left between them. DNA for the CDR3: TGTGCCAGCAGCCAAGGTCCTGGGCCTGGGACCCAGTACTTC. Protein sequence: CASSQGPGPGTQYF.

This sequence joins TRBV6-5 and TRBJ2-5; D gene uncertain. This CDR3 has 14 amino acids. CDR1 MNHEY and CDR2 SVGAGI come from the germline V gene. V was shortened by 6 bases and J by 5 bases, with 16 bases between the two germline ends. CDR3 bases: TGTGCCAGCAGCCGGTCGGCGGCTCGGGAGACCCAGTACTTC. Residues: CASSRSAARETQYF.

The chain employs TRBV5-1 and TRBJ2-1; TRBD2 aligns across 14 bases. J gave up 3 bases and V 4 bases, and 6 bases lay outside the gene matches. There are 17 residues in the CDR3. Germline V gives CDR1 SGHRS, CDR2 YFSETQ. In DNA form, the CDR3 reads TGCGCCAGCAGCCAGACTAGCGGGAGGGTCCTCTACAATGAGCAGTTCTTC. Translating gives CASSQTSGRVLYNEQFF.

This chain connects TRBV28 to TRBJ2-7; 8 nucleotides align to TRBD1. This CDR3 has 12 residues. CDR1 and CDR2 from the germline V gene are MDHEN and SYDVKM. Unmatched junction bases numbered 3, after V lost 8 bases and J lost 3 bases. CDR3 protein: CASGQGYYEQYF. The CDR3 DNA sequence: TGTGCCAGCGGACAGGGATACTACGAGCAGTACTTC.